This T cell receptor beta chain was profiled in a study of blood T cell repertoires in COVID-19. Repertoires were generated with immunoSEQ multiplex PCR, while TCRdb's copy carries only in-frame clones and drops some. Counted here are some 89,000 clones, 65% to 85% occurring once; the ten biggest clones make up roughly 10%. This CDR3 comprises 14 residues. Per germline, CDR1 SGHAT and CDR2 FQNNGV. With 5 bases clipped from V and 7 bases from J, the junction kept 6 bases outside the gene matches. V and J are TRBV11-2 and TRBJ1-4, with 8 bases aligning to TRBD1. Specimen: peripheral blood. The clonotype originates from an older man with acute or convalescent COVID-19. CDR3: CASSPRQGSEKLFF. The CDR3 region has the DNA TGTGCCAGCAGCCCAAGACAGGGGAGTGAAAAACTGTTTTTT.